The present entry profiles one TCR beta chain with its context. No antigen is known for it. The data were obtained in a study of a mutant IDH1 vaccine in newly diagnosed glioma. As for the study in general: The first vaccination came 4-6 weeks after radiotherapy alone, or with temozolomide cycles. The therapy given earlier, which was standard therapy, consisted of radiotherapy, temozolomide, or both, and most of the patients received both.

Sample time point: week 23, last vaccination. Each dose delivered 300 ug of mutant IDH1 20-mer peptide subcutaneously with imiquimod. Trimming took 0 bases from V and 5 from J, leaving 6 bases between them. CDR1 SGHRS and CDR2 YFSETQ come from the germline V gene. This CDR3 is built from 13 residues. The table came from immunoSEQ multiplex PCR; TCRdb's copy has only in-frame clones and leaves some out. The sample contains 20,000 to 25,000 clones, roughly four fifths of which appear only once. This clonotype was obtained from a man aged 25 to 40 with glioma. Sample: PBMCs, taken from a glioma patient whose treatment included an IDH1 peptide vaccine. This chain links TRBV5-1 with TRBJ2-4; D remains ambiguous. The CDR3 reads CASSLGPQNIQYF. The CDR3 DNA sequence: TGCGCCAGCAGCTTGGGACCGCAAAACATTCAGTACTTC. The full variable domain, its missing parts supplied by reference TRBV5-1 and TRBJ2-4, is KAGVTQTPRYLIKTRGQQVTLSCSPISGHRSVSWYQQTPGQGLQFLFEYFSETQRNKGNFPGRFSGRQFSNSRSEMNVSTLELGDSALYLCASSLGPQNIQYFGAGTRLSVL.